This T cell receptor (beta chain) emerged from a study of cytomegalovirus exposure and HLA in healthy donors. The PCR contained 60 Vbeta and 13 Jbeta primers. TCRdb's table, derived via immunoSEQ multiplex PCR, lists solely in-frame clones and lacks some. The sample consists of about 140,000 clones, approximately 82% of them appearing once. Germline CDR1 SGHDT, CDR2 YYEEEE. There are 14 residues in the CDR3. V shed 2 bases and J 4 bases; nucleotides not matched to a gene: 3. This chain connects TRBV5-6 to TRBJ1-2, with 9 bases lining up with TRBD1. Sequencing was performed on PBMCs. This TCR was sampled from a man aged 35-49 years in good health and CMV-seronegative. As DNA, the CDR3 is TGTGCCAGCAGCTTACAGGGGGCCGGCTATGGCTACACCTTC. Its translation is CASSLQGAGYGYTF.